Each of the 6 T cell receptor beta chains below was sequenced from the same sample in a study of blood T cell repertoires in COVID-19. Clones were read by immunoSEQ multiplex PCR, and TCRdb kept only the in-frame ones, dropping some. The sample records a few hundred thousand clones, roughly 90% being singletons. Sequenced sample: peripheral blood. The source is a woman in her seventies with COVID-19, enrolled during active disease.

The rearrangement uses TRBV6-5 and TRBJ1-1; D not resolved. CDR1 and CDR2 (germline): MNHEY, SVGAGI. The CDR3 consists of 13 residues. The ends were cut back, 6 bases at V and 2 bases at J, with 10 bases in the middle. The CDR3 is CASRPTFNTEAFF. CDR3 in DNA: TGTGCCAGCAGACCGACTTTTAACACTGAAGCTTTCTTT.

The V and J genes are TRBV27 and TRBJ1-3; no clear D gene. The CDR3 extends over 12 amino acids. Deletions cut 8 bases from V and 3 bases from J, with 8 bases between. Germline-derived CDR1 and CDR2 are MNHEY and SMNVEV (reference sequence). CDR3 region: CASWGVGNTIYF. Written as DNA, the CDR3 is TGTGCCAGCTGGGGAGTTGGAAACACCATATATTTT.

CDR3 nucleotide sequence: TGTGCCAGCAGCCCAGAAAAACCTCAAGAGACCCAGTACTTC. Translated, it gives CASSPEKPQETQYF. This chain connects TRBV13 to TRBJ2-5; D is unclear. CDR1 is PRHDT and CDR2 is FYEKMQ in the germline V gene (reference sequence). The length of the CDR3 is 14 residues. V shed 5 bases and J shed 2 bases, with 12 bases lying between them.

The chain employs TRBV14 and TRBJ1-4; D ambiguous. Trimming took off 2 bases at V and 5 bases at J, with 21 bases between the two ends. The CDR3 has 18 amino acids. Germline V lookup: CDR1 SGHDN, CDR2 FVKESK. CDR3 in DNA: TGTGCCAGCAGCCAACTATCCGTTTCGAGAAGGAGAAATGAAAAACTGTTTTTT. Protein: CASSQLSVSRRRNEKLFF. The full variable domain, its missing parts supplied by reference TRBV14 and TRBJ1-4, is EAGVTQFPSHSVIEKGQTVTLRCDPISGHDNLYWYRRVMGKEIKFLLHFVKESKQDESGMPNNRFLAERTGGTYSTLKVQPAELEDSGVYFCASSQLSVSRRRNEKLFFGSGTQLSVL.

This chain joins TRBV29-1 and TRBJ1-1; D is ambiguous. Trimming removed 6 bases at V and 4 bases at J, with 18 bases between. Germline V CDR1 and CDR2: SQVTM, ANQGSEA. This CDR3 has 14 residues. CDR3 residues: CSVLGLSAGTEAFF. The DNA of the CDR3 is TGCAGCGTCCTAGGCCTCTCGGCGGGCACTGAAGCTTTCTTT.

This rearrangement joins TRBV2 to TRBJ2-5; the match to TRBD2 covers 11 bases. CDR3 size: 16 residues. Germline loops: CDR1 SNHLY, CDR2 FYNNEI. Trimming took 6 bases from V and 1 from J; bases not matched to a gene: 7. The CDR3, as DNA: TGTGCCAGCAGGGTTTCTAGCGGGGGGTCCCAAGAGACCCAGTACTTC. It codes for CASRVSSGGSQETQYF.